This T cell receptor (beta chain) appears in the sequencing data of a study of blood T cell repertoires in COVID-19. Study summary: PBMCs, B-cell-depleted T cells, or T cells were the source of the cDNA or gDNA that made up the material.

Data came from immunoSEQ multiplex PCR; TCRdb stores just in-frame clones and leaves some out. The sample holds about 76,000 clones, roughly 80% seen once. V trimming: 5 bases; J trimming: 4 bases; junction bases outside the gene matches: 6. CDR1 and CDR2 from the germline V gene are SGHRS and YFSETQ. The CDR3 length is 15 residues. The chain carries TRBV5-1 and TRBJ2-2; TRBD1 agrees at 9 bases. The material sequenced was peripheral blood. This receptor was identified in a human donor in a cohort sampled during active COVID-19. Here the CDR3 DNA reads TGCGCCAGCAGTCCGGGACAGGGACGCACCGGGGAGCTGTTTTTT. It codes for CASSPGQGRTGELFF.